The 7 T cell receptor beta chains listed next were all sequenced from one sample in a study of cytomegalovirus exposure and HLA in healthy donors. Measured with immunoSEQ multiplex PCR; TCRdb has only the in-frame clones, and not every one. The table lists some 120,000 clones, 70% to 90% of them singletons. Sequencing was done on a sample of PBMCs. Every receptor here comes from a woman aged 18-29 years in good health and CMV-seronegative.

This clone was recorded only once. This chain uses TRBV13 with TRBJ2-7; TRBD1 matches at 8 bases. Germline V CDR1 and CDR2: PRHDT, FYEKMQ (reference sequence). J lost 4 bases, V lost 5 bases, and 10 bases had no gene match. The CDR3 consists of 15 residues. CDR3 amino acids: CASSRTGTGEYEQYF. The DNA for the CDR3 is TGTGCCAGCAGCCGCACCGGGACAGGCGAGTACGAGCAGTACTTC.

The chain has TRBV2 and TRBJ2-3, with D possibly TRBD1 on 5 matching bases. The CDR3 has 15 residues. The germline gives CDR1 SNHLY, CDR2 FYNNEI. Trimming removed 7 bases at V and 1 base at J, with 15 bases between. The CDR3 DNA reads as TGTGCCAGCAAGACAGCCGACGATCGCACAGATACGCAGTATTTT. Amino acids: CASKTADDRTDTQYF.

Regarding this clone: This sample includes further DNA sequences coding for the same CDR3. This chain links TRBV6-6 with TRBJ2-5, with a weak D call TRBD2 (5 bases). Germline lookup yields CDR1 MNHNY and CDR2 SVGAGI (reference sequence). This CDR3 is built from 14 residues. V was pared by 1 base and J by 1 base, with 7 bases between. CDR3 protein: CASSYFGGQETQYF. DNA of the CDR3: TGTGCCAGCAGTTACTTTGGAGGCCAAGAGACCCAGTACTTC.

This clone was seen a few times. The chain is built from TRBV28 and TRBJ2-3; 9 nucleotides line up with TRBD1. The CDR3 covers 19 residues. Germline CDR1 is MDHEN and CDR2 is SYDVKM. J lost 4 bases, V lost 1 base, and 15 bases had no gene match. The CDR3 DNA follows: TGTGCCAGCAGTTTATTGATTCCCGGACGGACAGGGGACGCAGATACGCAGTATTTT. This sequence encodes CASSLLIPGRTGDADTQYF.

CDR3 DNA sequence: TGTGCCAGCAGTTTATCGCCAGGTAGCAATCAGCCCCAGCATTTT. Amino acids: CASSLSPGSNQPQHF. This chain uses TRBV27 with TRBJ1-5; unclear D gene. Between the trimmed V and J ends, which lost 0 bases and 0 bases, there was a span of 6 bases. The CDR3 has 15 amino acids. Germline loops: CDR1 MNHEY, CDR2 SMNVEV (reference sequence).

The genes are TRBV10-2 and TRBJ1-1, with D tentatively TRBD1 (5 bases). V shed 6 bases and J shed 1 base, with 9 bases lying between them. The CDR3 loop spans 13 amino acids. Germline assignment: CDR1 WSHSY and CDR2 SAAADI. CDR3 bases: TGCGCCAGCAGGCCACAGGCGAACACTGAAGCTTTCTTT. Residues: CASRPQANTEAFF.

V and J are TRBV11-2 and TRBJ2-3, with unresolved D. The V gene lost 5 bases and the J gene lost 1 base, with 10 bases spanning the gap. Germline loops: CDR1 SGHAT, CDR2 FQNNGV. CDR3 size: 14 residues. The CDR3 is CASSDTAGTDTQYF. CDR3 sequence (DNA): TGTGCCAGCAGCGATACGGCGGGCACAGATACGCAGTATTTT.